The 32 T cell receptor beta chains given below trace back to one sample, sequenced in a study of CD4 T cells in relation to SARS-CoV-2 and coronaviruses. The data were produced by immunoSEQ multiplex PCR, yet TCRdb's version contains in-frame clones alone and is incomplete. The sample records around 28,000 clones, about 80% being singletons. Unexposed donor CD4+ T cells date from about 2011-2019, before the COVID-19 pandemic. The cells were cultured for under 13 days before CD4+ T cells were isolated. These receptors' antigens are unknown. The sample consisted of CD4+ T cells from PBMCs, cultured in vitro. Receptors originate from a human donor in good health.

This clone was recorded only once. V is TRBV7-8 and J is TRBJ2-2; a weak D match, TRBD2 (6 bases). The ends were cut back, 7 bases at V and 9 bases at J, with 21 bases in the middle. This CDR3 is built from 15 residues. The germline CDR1 and CDR2 sequences are SGHVS and FQNEAQ. The CDR3 is CASTLSSGGMRELFF. In nucleotides, the CDR3 is TGTGCCAGCACCCTCAGTAGCGGAGGAATGCGGGAGCTGTTTTTT.

The chain recombines TRBV12-5 with TRBJ1-4, with a weak D call TRBD1 (5 bases). The CDR3 runs to 14 residues. The V and J ends lost 2 bases and 4 bases respectively, with 8 bases between them. The germline gives CDR1 LGHNT, CDR2 FRNRAP. The CDR3, as DNA: TGTGCTAGTGGTTTGAGGGGACTTAATGAAAAACTGTTTTTT. This encodes CASGLRGLNEKLFF.

J is TRBJ2-2 and V is TRBV10-2, with D unresolved. Germline V lookup: CDR1 WSHSY, CDR2 SAAADI. This CDR3 region has 18 residues. The V end was cut by 2 bases, the J end by 0 bases, with 16 bases between. CDR3 in amino acids: CASSEMGRRNPNTGELFF. The CDR3 region has the DNA TGCGCCAGCAGTGAGATGGGCAGGAGAAATCCGAACACCGGGGAGCTGTTTTTT.

The V gene is TRBV29-1, the J gene TRBJ2-7, with D perhaps matching TRBD1 (7 bases). The CDR3 spans 14 residues. In germline, CDR1 is SQVTM, CDR2 ANQGSEA. Trimming stripped 5 bases from V and 0 bases from J, with 14 bases between. The CDR3 reads CSVNSGDSSYEQYF. Written as DNA, the CDR3 is TGCAGCGTTAACTCGGGGGACAGCTCCTACGAGCAGTACTTC.

The V gene is TRBV6-5, the J gene TRBJ1-2; D remains ambiguous. CDR1 is MNHEY, CDR2 SVGAGI, per germline. The CDR3 contains 16 residues. V lost 2 bases and J 0 bases, leaving 13 bases between the germline ends. CDR3 protein: CASSYRAIRANYGYTF. In DNA, the CDR3 is TGTGCCAGCAGTTACAGGGCAATTCGGGCTAACTATGGCTACACCTTC.

The chain couples TRBV3-1 (or the pseudogene TRBV3-2) to TRBJ2-3; possible D gene TRBD2, 5 bases. Germline CDR1 and CDR2: LGHDT and YNNKEL (reference sequence). The CDR3 has 16 residues. The germline V and J ends were trimmed by 4 bases and 0 bases, with 14 bases remaining between them. The CDR3 spells CASSLGSLPSTDTQYF. The CDR3 DNA reads TGTGCCAGCAGCCTTGGGAGCCTCCCTAGCACAGATACGCAGTATTTT.

The rearrangement joins TRBV21-1 to TRBJ1-5; the table names TRBD1, a call not compared with the DNA. TRBV21-1 is annotated as a pseudogene. This CDR3 comprises 19 residues. The chain's CDR3 is CASSKATVCQGSSNQPQHF. The CDR3 DNA follows: TGTGCCAGCAGCAAAGCGACCGTTTGTCAGGGATCAAGCAATCAGCCCCAGCATTTT.

CDR3 region: CASSKGRDRVGTSYNSPLHF. The CDR3, as DNA: TGTGCCAGCAGCAAAGGCCGGGACAGGGTGGGTACCTCCTATAATTCACCCCTCCACTTT. J is TRBJ1-6 and V is TRBV21-1; the table calls TRBD1, which could not be checked here. TRBV21-1 counts as a pseudogene. CDR3 size: 20 residues.

V is TRBV19 and J is TRBJ2-7; D remains ambiguous. The CDR3 has 15 residues. In germline, CDR1 is LNHDA, CDR2 SQIVND (reference sequence). The V end lost 5 bases, the J end lost 6 bases, and 20 bases lay between the germline ends. CDR3 in DNA: TGTGCCAGTAGTTCGCGGCGCGATTCCAGTCCCGAGCAGTACTTC. Translating gives CASSSRRDSSPEQYF.

This clone was picked up one time. This chain uses TRBV2 with TRBJ2-7; no clear D. V dropped 4 bases and J dropped 4 bases, with 14 bases sitting between them. The CDR3 extends over 14 amino acids. From germline, CDR1 is SNHLY and CDR2 FYNNEI. CDR3 amino acids: CASSGDIVDYEQYF. The CDR3 DNA follows: TGTGCCAGCAGTGGGGATATAGTTGATTACGAGCAGTACTTC.

There are a few counts of this clone. The gene calls are TRBV6-5 and TRBJ2-1, with no clear D. The CDR3 sequence is 12 residues long. Trimming cost V 2 bases and J 5 bases, with 4 bases left between them. Looked up from germline, CDR1 is MNHEY and CDR2 is SVGAGI. CDR3 amino acids: CASSYTDNEQFF. The CDR3 bases are TGTGCCAGCAGTTACACCGACAATGAGCAGTTCTTC.

This chain connects TRBV4-1 to TRBJ2-1, with D possibly being TRBD2 (7 bases). This CDR3 comprises 15 residues. Trimming shortened V by 4 bases and J by 10 bases, and 20 bases separated the two germline ends. Germline V CDR1 and CDR2: MGHRA, YSYEKL. Here the CDR3 reads CASSPARGGAWEQFF. The CDR3 nucleotides are TGCGCCAGCAGCCCCGCTAGGGGGGGGGCTTGGGAGCAGTTCTTC.

The V gene is TRBV19, the J gene TRBJ1-1, with D unresolved. Between the trimmed V and J ends, which lost 5 bases and 4 bases, there was a span of 17 bases. The CDR3 contains 15 residues. CDR1 LNHDA and CDR2 SQIVND come from the germline V gene (reference sequence). The CDR3: CASSPGEGWSTEAFF. The CDR3 bases are TGTGCCAGTAGTCCCGGAGAGGGCTGGAGCACTGAAGCTTTCTTT.

This chain links TRBV24-1 with TRBJ1-3, with a weak D call TRBD1 (5 bases). Germline V gene lookup returns CDR1 KGHDR and CDR2 SFDVKD. The CDR3 extends over 16 amino acids. The V and J ends lost 12 bases and 0 bases respectively, with 20 bases between them. DNA of the CDR3: TGTGCCGCCTCCCTGAGGGACGGACGCTCTGGAAACACCATATATTTT. Translated: CAASLRDGRSGNTIYF.

This rearrangement joins TRBV20-1 to TRBJ2-7; D is uncertain. Germline values: CDR1 DFQATT, CDR2 SNEGSKA (reference sequence). The CDR3 consists of 11 residues. V was pared by 3 bases and J by 3 bases, with 6 bases between. In DNA form, the CDR3 reads TGCAGTGCTAGCTCCAGCTACGAGCAGTACTTC. It encodes CSASSSYEQYF.

This chain links TRBV2 with TRBJ2-1; 7 bases agree with TRBD1. V shed 10 bases and J 9 bases; nucleotides not matched to a gene: 12. Germline V CDR1 and CDR2: SNHLY, FYNNEI. This CDR3 is 13 amino acids long. The CDR3 DNA reads TGTGCCAAAACAGGGGTTTGGGGGAGTGAGCAGTTCTTC. Encoded protein: CAKTGVWGSEQFF.

The chain employs TRBV7-8 and TRBJ2-5; D may be TRBD2 (6 bases). The CDR3 loop spans 18 amino acids. V was pared by 4 bases and J by 1 base, with 22 bases between. Germline assignment: CDR1 SGHVS and CDR2 FQNEAQ. CDR3 nucleotides: TGTGCCAGCAGCTCCCCCCACGGGACTCTAACAATCCAAGAGACCCAGTACTTC. Amino acids: CASSSPHGTLTIQETQYF.

The CDR3: CASSLGAGGSETQYF. CDR3 nucleotides: TGTGCCAGCAGTCTGGGGGCGGGAGGGTCAGAGACCCAGTACTTC. This chain joins TRBV9 and TRBJ2-5, with TRBD2 matching 9 bases. V gave up 5 bases and J gave up 4 bases; unmatched junction bases: 9. This CDR3 region has 15 residues. In germline, CDR1 is SGDLS, CDR2 YYNGEE.

The V and J genes are TRBV9 and TRBJ1-3; no clear D. Germline V gene data show CDR1 as SGDLS and CDR2 as YYNGEE. The CDR3 spans 13 residues. The V and J ends lost 3 bases and 4 bases respectively, with 8 bases between them. In DNA form, the CDR3 reads TGTGCCAGCAGCGCCTTCACGGGAAACACCATATATTTT. Protein sequence: CASSAFTGNTIYF.

The chain carries TRBV3-1 (or the pseudogene TRBV3-2) and TRBJ1-5; D is unclear. V was clipped by 1 base and J by 5 bases, with 6 bases between them. Germline V gives CDR1 LGHDT, CDR2 YNNKEL (reference sequence). The CDR3 is 13 residues long. The CDR3 loop reads CASSQGGDQPQHF. DNA of the CDR3: TGTGCCAGCAGCCAAGGGGGTGATCAGCCCCAGCATTTT.

The V gene is TRBV6-5, the J gene TRBJ2-5; no definite D call. The CDR3 totals 15 residues. Trimming pared 3 bases from V and 0 bases from J, leaving 11 bases between. Germline V gives CDR1 MNHEY, CDR2 SVGAGI. CDR3 DNA sequence: TGTGCCAGCAGTTATTCCGGCCAGTACCAAGAGACCCAGTACTTC. Its protein is CASSYSGQYQETQYF.

This sequence joins TRBV25-1 and TRBJ2-5; the D gene could be TRBD1 or TRBD2 (5 bases each). V lost 8 bases and J 1 base, leaving 14 bases between the germline ends. The CDR3 is made up of 14 amino acids. Germline V gene data show CDR1 as MGHDK and CDR2 as SYGVNS. CDR3 DNA sequence: TGTGCCAGCCGGGACCAGTACGTCCAAGAGACCCAGTACTTC. Residues: CASRDQYVQETQYF.

This clone has a handful of counts. The V call is TRBV5-5, the J call TRBJ1-2; possibly TRBD1 for D (5 bases). The CDR3 contains 13 residues. The germline V and J ends were trimmed by 0 bases and 3 bases, with 6 bases remaining between them. Germline V gene lookup returns CDR1 SGHKS and CDR2 YYEKEE (reference sequence). CDR3 sequence reads: CASSLGDDYGYTF. DNA for the CDR3: TGTGCCAGCAGCTTGGGGGACGACTATGGCTACACCTTC.

This sequence joins TRBV2 and TRBJ2-2; D is possibly TRBD1 or TRBD2 (5 bases each). V dropped 3 bases and J dropped 6 bases, with 8 bases sitting between them. The CDR3 consists of 13 residues. Germline V gene lookup returns CDR1 SNHLY and CDR2 FYNNEI. The CDR3 sequence is CASSERGAGELFF. CDR3 nucleotides: TGTGCCAGCAGTGAGAGAGGGGCCGGGGAGCTGTTTTTT.

The chain uses TRBV6-2 or TRBV6-3 and TRBJ2-1; D may be TRBD1 (6 bases). The length of the CDR3 is 15 residues. Germline CDR1 is MNHEY and CDR2 is SVGEGT. V dropped 4 bases and J dropped 4 bases, with 14 bases sitting between them. The CDR3 coding sequence is TGTGCCAGCAGTTTTGTCAGGGGCCAATACAATGAGCAGTTCTTC. This gives the protein CASSFVRGQYNEQFF.

The genes are TRBV6-5 and TRBJ1-2, with D uncertain. The germline CDR1 and CDR2 sequences are MNHEY and SVGAGI. Trimming shortened V by 2 bases and J by 2 bases, and 9 bases separated the two germline ends. The CDR3 runs 14 residues. The CDR3 loop is CASSYGRGNYGYTF. CDR3 nucleotide sequence: TGTGCCAGCAGTTACGGTCGAGGAAACTATGGCTACACCTTC.

The chain has TRBV27 and TRBJ2-5, with D unclear. The CDR3 covers 14 residues. V was clipped by 4 bases and J by 5 bases, with 14 bases between them. Germline loops: CDR1 MNHEY, CDR2 SMNVEV (reference sequence). Here the CDR3 reads CASSSALSLETQYF. CDR3 nucleotide sequence: TGTGCCAGCAGTTCGGCCTTGTCTTTGGAGACCCAGTACTTC.

CDR3 in DNA: TGTGCCAGCAGCTTAGCGCCAGCGGGAGGGCCGGGCGAGCAGTACTTC. It codes for CASSLAPAGGPGEQYF. The chain combines TRBV7-2 with TRBJ2-7, with TRBD2 matching over 10 bases. With V trimmed by 0 bases and J by 6 bases, 8 bases remained unmatched. The CDR3 has 16 amino acids. Germline V lookup: CDR1 SGHTA, CDR2 FQGNSA.

This clone was seen once. This chain joins TRBV7-9 and TRBJ1-6; 10 bases agree with TRBD1. There are 16 residues in the CDR3. Germline CDR1 reads SEHNR; CDR2 reads FQNEAQ (reference sequence). V lost 3 bases and J lost 5; bases outside the gene matches: 4. The CDR3 sequence: CASSLGQGTNNSPLHF. CDR3 sequence (DNA): TGTGCCAGCAGCTTGGGACAGGGGACAAATAATTCACCCCTCCACTTT.

This chain uses TRBV6-5 with TRBJ2-2; 9 positions agree with TRBD1. After removal of 6 bases from V and 5 bases from J, the junction contained 4 bases not matched to a gene. The CDR3 runs to 14 residues. Germline assignment: CDR1 MNHEY and CDR2 SVGAGI. CDR3 residues: CASRLTGGTGELFF. The CDR3 DNA is TGTGCCAGCAGATTGACAGGGGGGACCGGGGAGCTGTTTTTT.

The chain couples TRBV2 to TRBJ1-5; D is unresolved. Trimming took off 2 bases at V and 6 bases at J, with 14 bases between the two ends. Germline values: CDR1 SNHLY, CDR2 FYNNEI. The CDR3 contains 15 residues. CDR3 residues: CASSELDGNSQPQHF. CDR3 DNA sequence: TGTGCCAGCAGTGAACTGGACGGGAATAGTCAGCCCCAGCATTTT.

The CDR3 DNA is TGCGCCAGCAGCTTGGCCGAGGGGACAGGGGACGCTGAAGCTTTCTTT. Amino acids: CASSLAEGTGDAEAFF. The chain carries TRBV5-1 and TRBJ1-1, with 10 bases matching TRBD1. V dropped 0 bases and J dropped 6; count of bases not matched to a gene: 8. The CDR3 spans 16 residues. The germline V gene encodes CDR1 SGHRS and CDR2 YFSETQ.